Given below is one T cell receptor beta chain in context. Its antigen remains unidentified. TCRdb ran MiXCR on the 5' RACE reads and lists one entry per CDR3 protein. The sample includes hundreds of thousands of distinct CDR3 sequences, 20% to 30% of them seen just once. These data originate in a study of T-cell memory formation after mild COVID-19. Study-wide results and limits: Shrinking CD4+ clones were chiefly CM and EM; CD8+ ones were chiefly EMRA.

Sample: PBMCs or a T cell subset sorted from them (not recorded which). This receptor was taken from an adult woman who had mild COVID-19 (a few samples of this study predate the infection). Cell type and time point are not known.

In DNA, the CDR3 is TGTGCCAGCAGCTTCGGAAAGGGGGCGAGGGAGCAGTACTTC. Encoded protein: CASSFGKGAREQYF. The chain uses TRBV7-9 and TRBJ2-7; 7 bases are shared with TRBD1. The junction had 9 bases not matched to a gene; V was cut back by 3 bases and J by 7 bases. Germline values: CDR1 SEHNR, CDR2 FQNEAQ (reference sequence). This CDR3 region has 14 residues.